The T cell receptor (beta chain) under discussion was sequenced for a study of cytomegalovirus exposure and HLA in healthy donors (dated by TCRdb to 2015 to 2018). A note on the overall study: In an earlier analysis of some 610 of the donors, 250 to 300 Gb of sequence data and some 100 million unique TCR beta sequences from 180 million or so T cells were reported. Using immunosequencing, the study profiled T cell repertoires from around 680 subjects and related those repertoires to cytomegalovirus serostatus. A later genetic analysis took genome-wide SNP genotypes for about three fifths of the roughly 700 donors and used that subset as a discovery cohort. In the later analysis, no new phenotypic data were used to find candidate immune exposures; instead, reliance was placed on TCR beta sequences and their occurrence across donors. To predict cytomegalovirus infection status, the study combined high-throughput TCR immunosequencing, statistical association of individual TCRs with disease status, and machine learning. In addition to the first cohort of 666 subjects, a separate validation cohort of under 150 different subjects was used. The number of typed donors differed by locus: roughly 629-630 for A, B, C, DRB1 and DQB1; some 540 for DQA1; approximately 610 for DPA1; and roughly 450 for DPB1. In an earlier analysis of about 590 of the donors, high-throughput TCR beta sequencing was used to judge whether each TCR beta V gene segment behaved as functional or pseudogenic. Class I and class II HLA loci were covered by the typing at four-digit resolution. Donor age, sex, ethnicity and CMV serostatus were compiled together with the repertoire data. Roughly 310 gigabases of sequencing data and 78 million or so unique TCR sequences were included in an early release covering about 700 HLA-typed donors. Because of strong linkage in the cohort, roughly five DR-DQ haplotypes were treated as single units for association and clustering. Among some 410 genotyped donors of the cohort, an average of roughly 230,000 unique TCR beta nucleotide sequences was sequenced per donor, of which approximately 19% were non-productive. Every discovery cohort repertoire had been produced on one sequencing platform. The study was designed to test whether signatures of past pathogen exposure could be identified by cataloging public T cell receptors. To study patterns of TCR occurrence, a later analysis re-analyzed previously published TCR beta repertoires from 650 to 750 donors and added high-resolution HLA genotyping. Of the roughly 400 genotyped donors, roughly 80% fell in the genetic ancestry cluster associated with self-reported Caucasian donors. The research as a whole found: A further reported finding was that TCR beta sequences accurately predicted the HLA-A and HLA-B alleles for most subjects in the first cohort. Some IMGT-functional V segments, including TRBV6-2 and TRBV6-3, could not be told apart with the 87-base-pair reads, so those segments were excluded. Only TCR beta chains were sequenced in this cohort, and the absence of alpha or paired-chain data limited detectable features. Most CMV-associated TCR beta chains appeared to be HLA-restricted in a later analysis, and the HLA associations seemed to be driven largely by CMV exposure. Strong co-occurrence of HLA alleles, especially DR and DQ, made assigning TCR associations to individual alleles difficult. V-gene and J-gene trimming of TCR beta chains was associated with a missense DCLRE1C variant in a later genetic analysis, and the association was replicated in an independent cohort. Across donors, most TCR sequences were observed very rarely, whereas some public TCRs were present in many individuals. The authors suggested that the approach could potentially be extended to other disease states and immunological phenotypes. In an earlier analysis of fewer than 750 of the donors, most TCR beta V segments were observed in productive rearrangements about 87% or about 30% of the time, broadly matching IMGT annotations. At a false discovery rate of 0.05, a later analysis linked approximately 18,000 TCR beta sequences to specific HLA alleles. In both the original and validation cohorts, the classifier was reported to diagnose cytomegalovirus status with high specificity and sensitivity. Because some donors lacked HLA typing at each locus, the association tests relied only on the typed subset. In a later analysis, HLA-associated TCR beta chains showed more clonal expansion and lower generation probabilities than non-associated chains that were equally common. The sequencing pipeline was judged likely to have produced a cluster of highly shared sequence variants as a technical artifact. Because counts were too low, roughly 16 rarely observed V segments, including chromosome 9 orphons, were excluded from the earlier analysis of 587 of the donors. Several of the top co-occurrence clusters appeared to be linked to parvovirus B19, influenza, CMV and Epstein-Barr virus, according to a later analysis. In a later genetic analysis, fewer N-insertions in productive TCRs were reported among donors in an Asian-associated ancestry cluster than the roughly 640-donor mean. In vitro tests confirmed that a few of the cytomegalovirus-associated TCR beta chains recognize cytomegalovirus antigens. According to a later analysis, TCR association rates differed among HLA loci, with DRB1 alleles showing the most associated TCRs and HLA-C alleles showing the fewest. A total of 150 or so TCR beta chains were listed by the study as associated with cytomegalovirus. Linkage disequilibrium might explain the correlated functional status among segregating V segments, but an unknown experimental factor could not be ruled out. Immune exposure information for the cohort was limited to CMV serostatus. The presence/absence analyses assumed that sequencing depth was roughly uniform across donors, and that assumption may not be true.

The CDR3 covers 14 residues, taking in both the cysteine and the phenylalanine. Kept here is only the CDR3 DNA, which spans 42 bases and is read in frame from base 1. The V end gives up 3 bases and the J end 1 base, leaving 4 bases in the junction not matched to a gene. In the germline V gene (reference sequence), CDR1 corresponds to GTSNPN and CDR2 to SVGIG. Library preparation used the immunoSEQ multiplex PCR assay. The multiplex PCR relied on a mix of 60 forward primers for TCR Vbeta segments and 13 reverse primers for TCR Jbeta segments. The CDR3 region of rearranged TCR beta genes was amplified from genomic DNA by a multiplex PCR assay. The Illumina HiSeq System was used to sequence the amplified TCR beta libraries as 87-base-pair reads. On the authors' methods: Across the 670 or so repertoires, a later analysis counted tens of millions of unique TCR beta chains, approximately 12 million of which were shared by at least two donors. Raw reads were error-corrected and collapsed into unique sequences with a nearest-neighbor algorithm that merged closely related sequences to remove PCR and sequencing errors. CDR3 sequences were aligned to IMGT reference sequences to assign V, D and J gene segments. For a sequence to be retained, at least a six-nucleotide match to both a V gene segment and a J gene segment was required. Rearrangements were classified as productive when the CDR3 lacked stop codons and remained in frame with V and J, and all other rearrangements were classified as non-productive. Following IMGT convention, CDR3 was defined as the stretch from the second conserved V-encoded cysteine up to the conserved J-encoded phenylalanine. The earlier analysis of 500 to 650 of the donors excluded any sequence lacking an unambiguous match to a single V gene segment. In an earlier analysis of almost 600 of the donors, a V segment was called functional when productive rearrangements were above 56.7%, and segregating when the standard deviation between donors exceeded 5%. A statistical classification framework was built for diagnosing cytomegalovirus status from the catalog of TCR beta chain sequences. V and J gene assignment, in a later analysis, came from comparing TCR nucleotide sequences with IMGT/GENE-DB human TR gene sequences. The TCRdist pipeline was used in a later analysis to assign CDR3 sequences and most-parsimonious VDJ recombination scenarios. A later analysis defined each TCR beta chain by its CDR3 amino acid sequence plus V-gene family, and excluded reads lacking a unique V-gene family. In a later analysis, approximately 590 highly shared, low-generation-probability nucleotide sequences were removed to address suspected cross-contamination and a sequencing artifact. In a later analysis, a clonal expansion index was calculated for each public chain from normalized within-repertoire ranks of inferred template counts. In a later analysis, generation probabilities were computed using a VDJ recombination model fitted to out-of-frame rearrangements, and the results were checked against IGoR. A later analysis scored TCR-TCR, TCR-HLA and TCR-CMV co-occurrence with hypergeometric tests, applying a repertoire-size bias correction to TCR pairs. To estimate false discovery rates, a later analysis permuted the HLA or CMV assignments 20 times. In a later analysis, co-occurring TCRs were grouped using DBSCAN, and TCRdist sequence similarity was added for clustering within HLA-allele-positive subsets. Repertoires with fewer than 30,000 or more than 120,000 public chains were left out of co-occurrence clustering, as were a handful of repertoires with anomalous nucleotide sharing. Drawn from immuneACCESS, this table holds only the in-frame rearrangements with V and J called that TCRdb kept. Clones are partly lost; checked studies trace under half to an unresolved V gene and leave the rest unexplained. V and J calls plus clone size are reproduced from that table; the DNA served to infer D and trimming. In this sample the table shows under 150,000 clones, roughly 79% of which occur a single time. Jointly, the top ten make up approximately 0.9% of the sample.

The cohort was made up of approximately 670 healthy bone marrow donors. Cohort members were all nominally healthy when sampled, although unrecorded immune exposures were likely present. The donor was CMV seronegative and belonged to the group of 350 to 400 seronegative cohort members. A peripheral blood sample was collected from each donor, and TCR beta sequencing was performed on peripheral blood mononuclear cells. Genomic DNA extraction from the blood cell samples was performed with the Qiagen DNeasy Blood Extraction Kit. Note on this clone: Its binding antigen is unknown. Base qualities were left out, and no much larger clone turns up one base away.

This receptor was obtained from a man aged 18-30 years in good health and CMV-seronegative. This chain is built from TRBV30 and TRBJ2-7; 9 bases in between match TRBD2. Sequencing was done on a sample of PBMCs. The nucleotide sequence reads TGTGCCTGGAGGTTGGCGGGGGGGTCCTACGAGCAGTACTTC. Its protein product is CAWRLAGGSYEQYF.